This T cell receptor beta chain stems from a study of T cell responses to AZD1222 COVID-19 vaccine. General study results and limits: It was only after the peak T cell response that any repertoires were sampled. The donor group comprised mostly white British people and more females; the analysis possibly underestimated clonal diversity. Baseline seropositives among AZD1222 recipients totaled only six or seven.

The CDR3 is 15 residues long. J gave up 6 bases and V 1 base, and 8 bases lay outside the gene matches. Germline assignment: CDR1 SGHRS and CDR2 YFSETQ. The assay was immunoSEQ multiplex PCR, and TCRdb's table has in-frame clones only and misses some. The table records fewer than 250,000 clones, about 92% of them present only once. About this clone itself: Its antigen is as yet unknown.

The chain links TRBV5-1 to TRBJ2-5, with 8 bases matching TRBD2. Source: peripheral blood, taken on day 0 of MenACWY control vaccination. The sequence derives from an adult in good health. The CDR3 loop is CASSLPGTRVKTQYF. DNA of the CDR3: TGCGCCAGCAGCTTGCCCGGGACTAGAGTAAAGACCCAGTACTTC.